This T cell receptor (beta chain) was sequenced for a study of shared clonotypes between healthy human individuals. The overall study: Used for every donor were three CD4 naive, three CD4 memory, two CD8 naive and one CD8 memory plate. Study-level points and caveats: The study generally estimated greater richness for naive than memory subsets. About 5% of naive CD4 clonotypes were shared across four donors.

Using immunoSEQ multiplex PCR, the repertoire was profiled, and TCRdb retains in-frame clones only, with some absent. The sample includes over a million clones, 95% to 99% seen only once; the top ten take roughly 0.4%. On this clone itself: Its antigen is undetermined.

This CDR3 contains 15 residues. Germline V gene sequence: CDR1 LNHDA, CDR2 SQIVND (reference sequence). Trimming left V 7 bases short and J 2 bases short, with 14 bases between. This receptor was taken from a man younger than 40 in good health. The specimen sequenced was naive CD4+ T cells sorted from blood. Subset given: CD45RA+ positively selected. The chain couples TRBV19 to TRBJ1-4; D is perhaps TRBD1 (6 bases). CDR3 coding DNA: TGTGCCAGTAACGGACACAGGGCTACTAATGAAAAACTGTTTTTT. Its translation: CASNGHRATNEKLFF.